A selection of T cell receptor beta chains follows, all from one sample in a study of cytotoxic CD8 clonotypes in ibrutinib-treated CLL. Assay used: immunoSEQ multiplex PCR; TCRdb lists only in-frame clones, some missing. The data hold 300,000 to 400,000 clones, with roughly 70% observed a single time. The sequences come from PBMCs, collected after 36 months of ibrutinib treatment. These receptors came from a human donor with chronic lymphocytic leukemia. The CDR3 runs from the conserved cysteine through the conserved F or W.

V: TRBV18
J: TRBJ2-1
CDR3: CASSPGRGGHNEQFF

V: TRBV4-1
J: TRBJ1-6
CDR3: CASSQVGGTGHSPLHF

V: TRBV29-1
J: TRBJ2-3
CDR3: CSVGTSGAADTQYF

V: TRBV20-1
J: TRBJ1-2
CDR3: CSARDTNGYTF

V: TRBV28
J: TRBJ2-7
CDR3: CASSTWPPHEQYF

V: TRBV15
J: TRBJ2-7
CDR3: CATSRDLAGFAYEQYF

V: TRBV29-1
J: TRBJ1-2
CDR3: CSVETRGLGYTF

V: TRBV6-6
J: TRBJ2-2
CDR3: CASSYSPGEFHGELFF

V: TRBV15
J: TRBJ2-2
CDR3: CATSLTLISGELFF

V: TRBV4-1
J: TRBJ2-5
CDR3: CASSQGTRAKETQYF

V: TRBV5-1
J: TRBJ2-1
CDR3: CASSWPFAGDIYNEQFF

V: TRBV7-3
J: TRBJ2-3
CDR3: CASSLQGFGSDTQYF

V: TRBV7-8
J: TRBJ1-2
CDR3: CASSLVGDSRNIYGYTF

V: TRBV14
J: TRBJ2-5
CDR3: CASSQELAGFGETQYF

V: TRBV18
J: TRBJ2-5
CDR3: CASVSYVSEQETQYF

V: TRBV11-2
J: TRBJ2-1
CDR3: CASSGNEQFF

V: TRBV6-6
J: TRBJ2-3
CDR3: CASSKRGFTDTQYF

V: TRBV9
J: TRBJ2-6
CDR3: CASSVPTVALGANVLTF

V: TRBV5-1
J: TRBJ2-1
CDR3: CASSRRGPLDEQFF

V: TRBV10-3
J: TRBJ2-1
CDR3: CAISDVAGPRQFF

V: TRBV4-1
J: TRBJ2-4
CDR3: CASSQILLAKNIQYF

V: TRBV5-1
J: TRBJ1-3
CDR3: CASSLGGPSGNTIYF

V: TRBV7-2
J: TRBJ1-6
CDR3: CASSYVLPTYNSPLHF

V: TRBV19
J: TRBJ2-7
CDR3: CASSSGTGYYEQYF

V: TRBV4-1
J: TRBJ2-7
CDR3: CASSHPRGTGGHEQYF

V: TRBV10-2
J: TRBJ2-2
CDR3: CASSGTASNTGELFF

V: TRBV4-3
J: TRBJ2-1
CDR3: CASSQDPRESSYNEQFF

V: TRBV4-3
J: TRBJ2-7
CDR3: CASSQVIAGEQYF

V: TRBV28
J: TRBJ2-2
CDR3: CASSPFSTGELFF

V: TRBV27
J: TRBJ2-1
CDR3: CASSLWGSGRISYNEQFF

V: TRBV18
J: TRBJ1-6
CDR3: CASSERQSSYNSPLHF

V: TRBV9
J: TRBJ2-1
CDR3: CASSARIQGPPYNEQFF

V: TRBV5-6
J: TRBJ1-5
CDR3: CASSLSRNQPQHF

V: TRBV9
J: TRBJ2-3
CDR3: CASPSQDCGADTQYF

V: TRBV10-3
J: TRBJ2-2
CDR3: CAIRPPNTGELFF

V: TRBV5-8
J: TRBJ2-7
CDR3: CASSRSTRGLRSYEQYF

V: TRBV9
J: TRBJ2-2
CDR3: CASTKNVGTGSPTNTGELFF

V: TRBV7-8
J: TRBJ2-1
CDR3: CASSLSGSTYNEQFF

V: TRBV29-1
J: TRBJ2-3
CDR3: CSEGLAGEADTQYF

V: TRBV6-5
J: TRBJ2-3
CDR3: CASSYVGLAVDTQYF

V: TRBV7-9
J: TRBJ2-7
CDR3: CASSLGGAAYEQYF

V: TRBV29-1
J: TRBJ2-5
CDR3: CSVVRTGETQYF

V: TRBV28
J: TRBJ2-1
CDR3: CASTKAGGPSDEQFF

V: TRBV28
J: TRBJ2-7
CDR3: CASRLQGTGGYEQYF

V: TRBV6-5
J: TRBJ2-7
CDR3: CASSYSTGTYEQYF

V: TRBV7-2
J: TRBJ2-1
CDR3: CASSLVAAGGNFGEQFF

V: TRBV10-1
J: TRBJ2-7
CDR3: CASGHFSREAAYEQYF

V: TRBV25-1
J: TRBJ1-1
CDR3: CASTPPGQRRAEAFF

V: TRBV7-8
J: TRBJ2-3
CDR3: CASSLEGIHTDTQYF

V: TRBV27
J: TRBJ2-7
CDR3: CASSFQRQGEQYF